This TCR beta chain was sequenced for a study of T cell changes during pregnancy in multiple sclerosis. The method was immunoSEQ multiplex PCR; TCRdb's version includes in-frame clones alone and lacks a portion of them. The repertoire has under 85,000 clones, 80% to 95% of them found once; the top ten carry more than 0.45%. CDR3 length: 14 amino acids. V was shortened by 4 bases and J by 10 bases, with 14 bases between the two germline ends. Germline CDR1 reads SEHNR; CDR2 reads FQNEAQ (reference sequence). The source is a female donor with multiple sclerosis, enrolled in a pregnancy study. This specimen consisted of CD4+ T cells from peripheral blood mononuclear cells, obtained in the second trimester of pregnancy. The V gene is TRBV7-9, the J gene TRBJ1-6; tentatively, D is TRBD1 (6 bases). CDR3 coding DNA: TGTGCCAGCAGCTACGGACAGCCATCATCACCCCTCCACTTT. Translation gives CASSYGQPSSPLHF.